These 8 T cell receptor beta chains were all obtained from the same sample, sequenced in a study of OX40 agonist ivuxolimab in advanced cancers. Only in-frame clones appear in the TCRdb table, and some are missing; sequencing was by immunoSEQ multiplex PCR. The table has tens of thousands of clones, roughly nine tenths seen once. This specimen was CD4+ or CD8+ T cells sorted from blood, taken in a trial of the OX40 agonist ivuxolimab. The receptors were sampled from an adult with an advanced solid tumor such as melanoma, head and neck, liver or kidney cancer.

CDR3 bases: TGTGCCAGCAGCCTTAAGCGGATGTTACTCTACGAGCAGTACTTC. It translates to CASSLKRMLLYEQYF. The chain uses TRBV5-6 and TRBJ2-7; a possible D gene is TRBD2 (5 bases). CDR1 SGHDT and CDR2 YYEEEE come from the germline V gene. The CDR3 extends over 15 amino acids. Trimming removed 4 bases at V and 3 bases at J, with 17 bases between. Using reference TRBV5-6 and TRBJ2-7 for the parts outside the CDR3, the full variable domain is DAGVTQSPTHLIKTRGQQVTLRCSPKSGHDTVSWYQQALGQGPQFIFQYYEEEERQRGNFPDRFSGHQFPNYSSELNVNALLLGDSALYLCASSLKRMLLYEQYFGPGTRLTVT.

The J gene is TRBJ1-1, the V gene TRBV7-3; D uncertain. V shed 5 bases and J shed 4 bases, with 8 bases lying between them. Germline-derived CDR1 and CDR2 are SGHTA and FQGTGA. The CDR3 runs to 12 residues. For the CDR3, the DNA is TGTGCCAGCAGCCTCCCGGGCACTGAAGCTTTCTTT. Translation gives CASSLPGTEAFF.

This clone was recorded only once. The rearrangement uses TRBV5-1 and TRBJ2-2; 7 bases align to TRBD2. In germline, CDR1 is SGHRS, CDR2 YFSETQ. The ends lost 1 base at V and 0 bases at J; junction bases unmatched: 3. This CDR3 spans 16 amino acids. The DNA of the CDR3 is TGCGCCAGCAGCTTGTCACTAGCGTCGAACACCGGGGAGCTGTTTTTT. It yields the protein CASSLSLASNTGELFF.

J is TRBJ2-2 and V is TRBV9, with TRBD1 as a possible D gene (8 bases). Germline CDR1 is SGDLS and CDR2 is YYNGEE. The ends were cut back, 5 bases at V and 7 bases at J, with 18 bases in the middle. The CDR3 is 15 amino acids. CDR3 sequence (DNA): TGTGCCAGCAGAGCCGGACAGGGAGGGGTCGGGGAGCTGTTTTTT. Amino acids: CASRAGQGGVGELFF.

The rearrangement uses TRBV19 and TRBJ2-1; 11 bases agree with TRBD2. This CDR3 spans 16 amino acids. V was pared by 5 bases and J by 2 bases, with 5 bases of the junction left unmatched. The germline V gene has CDR1 LNHDA and CDR2 SQIVND (reference sequence). The CDR3 region has the DNA TGTGCCAGTAGTTCGCGGACTAGCGGGCCCTACAATGAGCAGTTCTTC. Protein: CASSSRTSGPYNEQFF. Variable domain in full (rest from reference TRBV19 and TRBJ2-1): DGGITQSPKYLFRKEGQNVTLSCEQNLNHDAMYWYRQDPGQGLRLIYYSQIVNDFQKGDIAEGYSVSREKKESFPLTVTSAQKNPTAFYLCASSSRTSGPYNEQFFGPGTRLTVL.

The rearrangement uses TRBV4-1 and TRBJ2-7; D is ambiguous. V was clipped by 8 bases and J by 4 bases, with 12 bases between them. This CDR3 spans 12 amino acids. Germline CDR1 MGHRA, CDR2 YSYEKL. The CDR3 sequence is CASAHLGYEQYF. CDR3 nucleotides: TGCGCCAGCGCCCACTTGGGTTACGAGCAGTACTTC.

The V call is TRBV18, the J call TRBJ1-1; no reliable D call. The V end lost 3 bases, the J end lost 1 base, and 6 bases lay between the germline ends. CDR3 size: 13 residues. The germline V gene has CDR1 KGHSH and CDR2 LQKENI. CDR3 amino acids: CASSPAPNTEAFF. DNA of the CDR3: TGTGCCAGCTCACCCGCCCCGAACACTGAAGCTTTCTTT.

The chain joins TRBV15 to TRBJ2-5; the match to TRBD2 covers 8 bases. V lost 1 base and J lost 2; bases outside the gene matches: 6. CDR3 size: 16 residues. In germline, CDR1 is LNHNV, CDR2 YYDKDF (reference sequence). The CDR3 region is CATSRGASSGQETQYF. Written as DNA, the CDR3 is TGTGCCACCAGCAGAGGAGCGTCTAGCGGGCAAGAGACCCAGTACTTC.